This T cell receptor (beta chain) was captured by sequencing in a study of cytomegalovirus exposure and HLA in healthy donors. The PCR contained 60 Vbeta and 13 Jbeta primers. Sequencing used immunoSEQ multiplex PCR; TCRdb keeps in-frame clones, though not all of them. The data hold 100,000 to 150,000 clones, with 80% observed a single time. Concerning this clone: Its antigen is not known.

Per the germline V gene, CDR1 is MNHNY and CDR2 is SVGAGI (reference sequence). The V and J ends lost 7 bases and 7 bases respectively, with 13 bases between them. CDR3 length: 12 amino acids. Findings and caveats of the study: The authors excluded some V segments, including TRBV6-2 and TRBV6-3, as indistinguishable. Serostatus for CMV was the only available immune exposure information.

This chain uses TRBV6-6 with TRBJ2-5; D gene unclear. This receptor was obtained from a man aged 40-49 years in good health and CMV-seronegative. Sequencing was carried out using PBMCs. CDR3: CASNTPPWTQYF. The CDR3 DNA follows: TGTGCCAGCAATACTCCCCCGTGGACCCAGTACTTC.